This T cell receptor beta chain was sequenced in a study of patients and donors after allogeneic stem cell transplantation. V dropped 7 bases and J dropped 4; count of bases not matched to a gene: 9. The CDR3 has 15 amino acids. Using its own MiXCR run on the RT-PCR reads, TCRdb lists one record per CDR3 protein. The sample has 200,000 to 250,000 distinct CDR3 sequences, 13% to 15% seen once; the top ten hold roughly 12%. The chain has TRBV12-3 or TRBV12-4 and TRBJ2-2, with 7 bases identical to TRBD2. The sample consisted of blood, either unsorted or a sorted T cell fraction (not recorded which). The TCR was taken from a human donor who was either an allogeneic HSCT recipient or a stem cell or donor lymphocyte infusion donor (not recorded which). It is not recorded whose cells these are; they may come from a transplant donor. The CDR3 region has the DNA TGTGCCAGCACTCTTAGGCAGCGGGGCACCGGGGAGCTGTTTTTT. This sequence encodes CASTLRQRGTGELFF.